This T cell receptor beta chain was retrieved from a study of T cell repertoires in cytomegalovirus infection. Study information: Both a matching HLA type and CMV infection were indicated by public TCR beta signatures.

In TCRdb, the reads were re-called with MiXCR into one record per CDR3 protein. The data hold a few hundred thousand distinct CDR3 sequences, with roughly 42% observed a single time. Overall study results and limits: CMV carriers with the relevant HLA were identified by cumulative public TCR beta family frequency. HLA-C-restricted TCR beta clonotypes specific for CMV led the ex vivo response.

This clonotype appeared a few times. What it binds is not known. The source was cultured PBMCs, collected from culture after CMV antigen stimulation. This TCR derives from a human donor in good health (CMV status not recorded). Some clones in this sample may be carry-over from other donors' samples.

CDR3 sequence (DNA): TGTGCCAGCAGTGAATGGGGGTCCTCAGGGTCTGAAGCTTTCTTT. This gives the protein CASSEWGSSGSEAFF. The genes are TRBV2 and TRBJ1-1, with a weak D call TRBD1 (5 bases). The germline gives CDR1 SNHLY, CDR2 FYNNEI. The length of the CDR3 is 15 residues. V lost 2 bases, J lost 6 bases, and 16 bases lay in between.